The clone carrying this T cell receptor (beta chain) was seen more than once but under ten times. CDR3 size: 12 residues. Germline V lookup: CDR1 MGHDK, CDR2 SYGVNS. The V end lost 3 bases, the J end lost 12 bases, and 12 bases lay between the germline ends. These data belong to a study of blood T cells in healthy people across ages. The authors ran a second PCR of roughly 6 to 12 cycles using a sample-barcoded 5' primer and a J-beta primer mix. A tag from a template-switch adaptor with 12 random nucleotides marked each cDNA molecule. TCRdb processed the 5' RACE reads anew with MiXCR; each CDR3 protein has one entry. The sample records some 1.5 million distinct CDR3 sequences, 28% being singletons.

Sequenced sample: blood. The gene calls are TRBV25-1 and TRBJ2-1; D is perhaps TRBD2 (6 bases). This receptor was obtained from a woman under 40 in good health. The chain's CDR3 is CASSDLPAGQFF. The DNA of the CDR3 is TGTGCCAGCAGTGATTTACCAGCGGGGCAGTTCTTC.